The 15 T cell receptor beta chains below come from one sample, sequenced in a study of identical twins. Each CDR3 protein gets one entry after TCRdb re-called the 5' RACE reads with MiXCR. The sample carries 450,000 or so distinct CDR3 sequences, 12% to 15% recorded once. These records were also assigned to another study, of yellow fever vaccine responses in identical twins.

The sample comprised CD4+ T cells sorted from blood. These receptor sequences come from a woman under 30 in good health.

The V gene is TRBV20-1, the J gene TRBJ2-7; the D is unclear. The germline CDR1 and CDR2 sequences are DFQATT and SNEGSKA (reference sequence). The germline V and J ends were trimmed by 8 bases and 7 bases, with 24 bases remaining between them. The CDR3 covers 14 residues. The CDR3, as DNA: TGCAGTACCTCGAATCGGTTAATCAGGCGGGAGCAGTACTTC. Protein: CSTSNRLIRREQYF.

The CDR3 region is CSARQGQGPDTQYF. CDR3 DNA: TGCAGTGCTAGACAAGGACAGGGCCCAGATACGCAGTATTTT. The gene calls are TRBV20-1 and TRBJ2-3; 8 nucleotides align to TRBD1. The CDR3 has 14 amino acids. Per germline, CDR1 DFQATT and CDR2 SNEGSKA (reference sequence). Trimming cost V 2 bases and J 4 bases; bases outside gene matches: 5.

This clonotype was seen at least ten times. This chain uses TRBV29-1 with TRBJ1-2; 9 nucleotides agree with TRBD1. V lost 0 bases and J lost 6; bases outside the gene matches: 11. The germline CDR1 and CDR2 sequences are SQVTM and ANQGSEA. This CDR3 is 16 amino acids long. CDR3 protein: CSVEDLMGQGVNGYTF. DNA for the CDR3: TGCAGCGTTGAAGATCTTATGGGACAGGGAGTCAATGGCTACACCTTC.

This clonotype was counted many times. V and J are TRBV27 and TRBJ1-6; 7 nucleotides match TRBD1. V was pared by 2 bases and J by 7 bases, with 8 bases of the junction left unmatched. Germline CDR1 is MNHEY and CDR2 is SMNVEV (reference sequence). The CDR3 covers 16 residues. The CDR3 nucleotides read TGTGCCAGCAGTTTAGCGAGGGGGCGTTTGAATTCACCCCTCCACTTT. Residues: CASSLARGRLNSPLHF.

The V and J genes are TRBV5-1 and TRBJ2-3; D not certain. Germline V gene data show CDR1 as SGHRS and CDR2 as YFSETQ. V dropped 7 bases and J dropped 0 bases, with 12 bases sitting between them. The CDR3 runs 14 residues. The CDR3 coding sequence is TGCGCCAGCTCGATGCAGGAGAGCACAGATACGCAGTATTTT. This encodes CASSMQESTDTQYF.

DNA for the CDR3: TGTGCCAGCATGTTAGCGGGGGGCATCGGTGAGCAGTTCTTC. Translating it yields CASMLAGGIGEQFF. The chain joins TRBV6-4 to TRBJ2-1, with TRBD2 identical over 10 bases. This CDR3 has 14 amino acids. Germline CDR1 reads MRHNA; CDR2 reads SNTAGT. J lost 9 bases, V lost 7 bases, and 9 bases had no gene match.

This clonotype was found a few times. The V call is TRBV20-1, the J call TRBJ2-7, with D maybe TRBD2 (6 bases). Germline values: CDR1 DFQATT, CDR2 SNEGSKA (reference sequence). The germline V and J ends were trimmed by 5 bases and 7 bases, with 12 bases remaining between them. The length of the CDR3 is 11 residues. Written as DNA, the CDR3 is TGCAGTGCTTTTAATCGGGGGGAGCAGTACTTC. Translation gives CSAFNRGEQYF.

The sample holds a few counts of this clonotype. The CDR3 nucleotides are TGTGCCAGCAGCTTACGACAGGGTACCGCGAACACCGGGGAGCTGTTTTTT. Its translation is CASSLRQGTANTGELFF. The chain employs TRBV7-6 and TRBJ2-2; 7 bases fit TRBD1. The germline V gene encodes CDR1 SGHVS and CDR2 FNYEAQ. The ends lost 2 bases at V and 0 bases at J; junction bases unmatched: 6. This CDR3 region has 17 residues. Variable domain in full (rest from reference TRBV7-6 and TRBJ2-2): GAGVSQSPRYKVTKRGQDVALRCDPISGHVSLYWYRQALGQGPEFLTYFNYEAQQDKSGLPNDRFSAERPEGSISTLTIQRTEQRDSAMYRCASSLRQGTANTGELFFGEGSRLTVL.

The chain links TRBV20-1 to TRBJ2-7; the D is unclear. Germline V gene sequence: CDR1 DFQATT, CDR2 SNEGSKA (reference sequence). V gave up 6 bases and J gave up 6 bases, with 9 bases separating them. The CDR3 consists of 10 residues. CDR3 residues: CSAPGSEQYF. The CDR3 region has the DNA TGCAGTGCCCCGGGTAGCGAGCAGTACTTC.

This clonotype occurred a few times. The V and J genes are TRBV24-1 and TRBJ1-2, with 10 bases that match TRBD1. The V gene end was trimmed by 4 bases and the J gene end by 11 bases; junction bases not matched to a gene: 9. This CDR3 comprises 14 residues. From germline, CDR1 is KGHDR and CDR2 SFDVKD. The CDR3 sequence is CATSDSGTGARYTF. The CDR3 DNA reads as TGTGCCACCAGTGACTCCGGGACAGGGGCAAGGTACACCTTC.

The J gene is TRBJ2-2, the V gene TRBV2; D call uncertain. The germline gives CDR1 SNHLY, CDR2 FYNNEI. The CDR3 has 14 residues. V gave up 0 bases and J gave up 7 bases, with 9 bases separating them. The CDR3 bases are TGTGCCAGCAGTGAAGCGCTGGCTGACGGGGAGCTGTTTTTT. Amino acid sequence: CASSEALADGELFF.

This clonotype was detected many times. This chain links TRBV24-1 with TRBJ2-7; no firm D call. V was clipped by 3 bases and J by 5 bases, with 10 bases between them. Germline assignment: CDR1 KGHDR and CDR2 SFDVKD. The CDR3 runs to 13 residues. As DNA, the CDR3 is TGTGCCACCAGTGATAGTTTCCCCCACGAGCAGTACTTC. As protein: CATSDSFPHEQYF.

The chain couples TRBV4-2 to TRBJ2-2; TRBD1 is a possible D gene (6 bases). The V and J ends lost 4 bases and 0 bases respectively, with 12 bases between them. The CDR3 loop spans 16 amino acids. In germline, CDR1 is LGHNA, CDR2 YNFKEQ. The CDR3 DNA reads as TGTGCCAGCAGCCGAGGGGGAGCGACGAACACCGGGGAGCTGTTTTTT. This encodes CASSRGGATNTGELFF.

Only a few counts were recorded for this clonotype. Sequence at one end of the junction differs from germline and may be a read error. The DNA for the CDR3 is TGTGCCAGCATGCCGGGGGCGCCCAAGGAACCTGTTTTT. Amino acid sequence: CASMPGAPKEPVF. The chain links TRBV27 to TRBJ2-3; D assignment may be TRBD1 or TRBD2 (6 bases each). The CDR3 is 13 residues long. Germline-derived CDR1 and CDR2 are MNHEY and SMNVEV (reference sequence).

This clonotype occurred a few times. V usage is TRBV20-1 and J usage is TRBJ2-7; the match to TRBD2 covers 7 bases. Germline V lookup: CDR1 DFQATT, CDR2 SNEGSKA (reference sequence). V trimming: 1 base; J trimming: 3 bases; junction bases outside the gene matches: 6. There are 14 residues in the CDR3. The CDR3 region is CSARGRERVYEQYF. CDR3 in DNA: TGCAGTGCTAGAGGGCGGGAGAGGGTCTACGAGCAGTACTTC.